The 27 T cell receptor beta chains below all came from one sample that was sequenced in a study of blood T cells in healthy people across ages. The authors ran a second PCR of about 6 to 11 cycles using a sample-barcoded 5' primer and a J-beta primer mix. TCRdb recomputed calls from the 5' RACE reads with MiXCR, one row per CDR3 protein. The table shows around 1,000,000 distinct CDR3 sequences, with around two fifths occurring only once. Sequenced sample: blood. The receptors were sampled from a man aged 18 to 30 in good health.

This CDR3 is CASSPTGIGQPQHF. The CDR3 DNA reads as TGTGCCAGCAGTCCTACAGGGATAGGTCAGCCCCAGCATTTT. The chain recombines TRBV27 with TRBJ1-5; weak D call: TRBD1 (6 bases). The germline V gene has CDR1 MNHEY and CDR2 SMNVEV (reference sequence). V shed 5 bases and J shed 6 bases, with 14 bases lying between them. This CDR3 is built from 14 residues.

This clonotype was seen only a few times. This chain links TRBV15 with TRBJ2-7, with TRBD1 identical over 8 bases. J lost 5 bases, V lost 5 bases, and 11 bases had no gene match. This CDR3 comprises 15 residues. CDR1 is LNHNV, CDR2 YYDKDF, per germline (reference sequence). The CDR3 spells CATSQSAGGFDEQYF. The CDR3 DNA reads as TGTGCCACCAGCCAGTCAGCAGGGGGCTTCGACGAGCAGTACTTC. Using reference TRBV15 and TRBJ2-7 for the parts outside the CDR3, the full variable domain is DAMVIQNPRYQVTQFGKPVTLSCSQTLNHNVMYWYQQKSSQAPKLLFHYYDKDFNNEADTPDNFQSRRPNTSFCFLDIRSPGLGDTAMYLCATSQSAGGFDEQYFGPGTRLTVT.

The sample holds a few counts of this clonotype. This chain's CDR3 is CASSKDRRSEKLFF. For the CDR3, the DNA is TGTGCCAGCAGCAAGGACAGACGGAGTGAAAAACTGTTTTTT. The genes are TRBV6-5 and TRBJ1-4; maybe TRBD1 (6 bases). V lost 6 bases to trimming and J lost 7 bases, with 15 bases between them. The CDR3 has 14 amino acids. Germline V CDR1 and CDR2: MNHEY, SVGAGI.

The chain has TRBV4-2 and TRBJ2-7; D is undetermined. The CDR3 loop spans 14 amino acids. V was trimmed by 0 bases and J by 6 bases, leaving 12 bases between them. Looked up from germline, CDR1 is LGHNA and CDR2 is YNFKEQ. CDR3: CASSQDLASLEQYF. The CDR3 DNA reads TGTGCCAGCAGCCAAGATCTGGCCAGCCTCGAGCAGTACTTC.

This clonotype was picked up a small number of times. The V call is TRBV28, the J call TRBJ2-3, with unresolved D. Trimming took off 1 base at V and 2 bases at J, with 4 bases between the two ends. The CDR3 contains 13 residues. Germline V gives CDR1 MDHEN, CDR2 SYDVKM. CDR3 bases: TGTGCCAGCAGTTTATCGGCCACAGATACGCAGTATTTT. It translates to CASSLSATDTQYF.

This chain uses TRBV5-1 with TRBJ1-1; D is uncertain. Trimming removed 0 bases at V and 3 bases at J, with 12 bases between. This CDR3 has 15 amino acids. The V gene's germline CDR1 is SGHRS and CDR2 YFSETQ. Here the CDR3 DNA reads TGCGCCAGCAGCTTGGAGCGGGTAGCGGACACTGAAGCTTTCTTT. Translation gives CASSLERVADTEAFF.

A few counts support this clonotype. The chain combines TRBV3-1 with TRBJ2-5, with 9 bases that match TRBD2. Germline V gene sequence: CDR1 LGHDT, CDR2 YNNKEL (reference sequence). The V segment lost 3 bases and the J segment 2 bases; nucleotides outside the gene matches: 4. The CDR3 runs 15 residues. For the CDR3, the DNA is TGTGCCAGCAGCCAGACTAGCGGATATCAAGAGACCCAGTACTTC. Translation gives CASSQTSGYQETQYF.

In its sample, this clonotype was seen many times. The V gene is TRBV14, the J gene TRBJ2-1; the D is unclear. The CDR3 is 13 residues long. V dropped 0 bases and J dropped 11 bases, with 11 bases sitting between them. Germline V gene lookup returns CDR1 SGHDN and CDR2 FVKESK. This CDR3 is CASSQDRIGKQFF. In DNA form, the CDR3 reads TGTGCCAGCAGCCAAGACCGTATAGGAAAGCAGTTCTTC.

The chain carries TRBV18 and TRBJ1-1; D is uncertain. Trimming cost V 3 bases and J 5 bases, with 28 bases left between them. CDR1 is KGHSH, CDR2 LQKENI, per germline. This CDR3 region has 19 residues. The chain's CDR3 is CASSPYGRAATGHLTEAFF. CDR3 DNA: TGTGCCAGCTCACCCTATGGAAGGGCGGCCACCGGCCACTTGACTGAAGCTTTCTTT.

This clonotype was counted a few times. This CDR3 is CASSILDRNSPLHF. In DNA form, the CDR3 reads TGTGCCAGCAGTATACTAGACAGAAATTCACCCCTCCACTTT. V gene TRBV6-1 combines with J gene TRBJ1-6, with TRBD1 as a possible D gene (5 bases). Germline V lookup: CDR1 MNHNS, CDR2 SASEGT. Trimming shortened V by 5 bases and J by 7 bases, and 12 bases separated the two germline ends. The CDR3 runs 14 residues.

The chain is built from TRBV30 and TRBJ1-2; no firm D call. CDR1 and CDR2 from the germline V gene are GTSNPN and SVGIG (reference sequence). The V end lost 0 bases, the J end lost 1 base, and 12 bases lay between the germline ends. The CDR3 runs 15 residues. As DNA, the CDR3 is TGTGCCTGGAGTGTACGGCAGCTAAGTAACTATGGCTACACCTTC. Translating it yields CAWSVRQLSNYGYTF.

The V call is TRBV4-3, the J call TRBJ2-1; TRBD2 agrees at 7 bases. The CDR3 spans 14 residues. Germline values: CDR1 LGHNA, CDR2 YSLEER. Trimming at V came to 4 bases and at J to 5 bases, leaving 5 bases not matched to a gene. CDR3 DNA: TGCGCCAGCAGCCTGGAGCGGGGCGACAATGAGCAGTTCTTC. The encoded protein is CASSLERGDNEQFF.

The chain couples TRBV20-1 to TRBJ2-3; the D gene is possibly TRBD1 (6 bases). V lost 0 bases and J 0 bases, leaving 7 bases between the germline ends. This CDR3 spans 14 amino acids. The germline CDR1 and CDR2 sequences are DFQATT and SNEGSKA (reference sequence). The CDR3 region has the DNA TGCAGTGCTAGAGAAACAGGGAGCACAGATACGCAGTATTTT. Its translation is CSARETGSTDTQYF.

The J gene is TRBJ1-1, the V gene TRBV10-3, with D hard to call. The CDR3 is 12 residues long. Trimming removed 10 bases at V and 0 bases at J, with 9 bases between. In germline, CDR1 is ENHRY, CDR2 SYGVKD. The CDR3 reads CASGILNTEAFF. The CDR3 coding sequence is TGTGCCAGCGGCATATTGAACACTGAAGCTTTCTTT.

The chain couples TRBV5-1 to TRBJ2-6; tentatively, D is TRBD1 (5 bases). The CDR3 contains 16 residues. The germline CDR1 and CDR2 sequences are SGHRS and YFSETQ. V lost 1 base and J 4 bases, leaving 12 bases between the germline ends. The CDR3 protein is CASSLRRQTGANVLTF. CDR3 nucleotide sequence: TGCGCCAGCAGCTTGAGGCGACAGACAGGGGCCAACGTCCTGACTTTC.

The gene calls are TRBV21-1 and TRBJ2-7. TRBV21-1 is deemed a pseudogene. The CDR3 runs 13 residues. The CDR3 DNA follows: TGTGCCAGCAGCAAAGATCAGCCCTACGAGCAGTACTTC. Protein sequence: CASSKDQPYEQYF.

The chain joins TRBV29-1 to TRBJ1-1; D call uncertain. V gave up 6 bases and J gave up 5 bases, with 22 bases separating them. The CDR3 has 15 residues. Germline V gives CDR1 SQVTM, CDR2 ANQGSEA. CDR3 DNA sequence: TGCAGCGTGCGCAATCCCACCGGGGATCGGACTGAAGCTTTCTTT. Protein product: CSVRNPTGDRTEAFF.

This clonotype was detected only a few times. The CDR3 DNA follows: TGTGCCACGCGGACAGTCCAAGAGACCCAGTACTTC. Translating it yields CATRTVQETQYF. The chain links TRBV10-3 to TRBJ2-5; tentative D call: TRBD1 (6 bases). Trimming left V 10 bases short and J 1 base short, with 10 bases between. Germline values: CDR1 ENHRY, CDR2 SYGVKD. This CDR3 has 12 residues.

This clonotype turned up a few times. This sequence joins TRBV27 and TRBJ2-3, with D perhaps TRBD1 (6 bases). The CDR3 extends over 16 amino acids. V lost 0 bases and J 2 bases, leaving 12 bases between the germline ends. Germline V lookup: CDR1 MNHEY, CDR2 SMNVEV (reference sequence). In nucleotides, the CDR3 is TGTGCCAGCAGTTTATCGTCCAGGGGAGTCACAGATACGCAGTATTTT. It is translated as CASSLSSRGVTDTQYF.

The CDR3 bases are TGCGCCAGCAGAGAAACCGTGGGGGGCACTGAAGCTTTCTTT. Protein product: CASRETVGGTEAFF. V usage is TRBV5-1 and J usage is TRBJ1-1, with D possibly matching TRBD1 (5 bases). The CDR3 has 14 amino acids. CDR1 is SGHRS and CDR2 is YFSETQ in the germline V gene. With 5 bases removed from V and 4 bases from J, the gap between germline ends came to 15 bases.

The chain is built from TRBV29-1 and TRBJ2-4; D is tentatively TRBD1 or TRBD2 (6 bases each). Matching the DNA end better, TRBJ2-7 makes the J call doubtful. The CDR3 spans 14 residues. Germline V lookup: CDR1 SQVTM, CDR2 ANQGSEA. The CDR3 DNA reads TGCAGCGTTGGTGGGGGGCAGGGGACCTACGAGCAGTACTTC. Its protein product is CSVGGGQGTYEQYF.

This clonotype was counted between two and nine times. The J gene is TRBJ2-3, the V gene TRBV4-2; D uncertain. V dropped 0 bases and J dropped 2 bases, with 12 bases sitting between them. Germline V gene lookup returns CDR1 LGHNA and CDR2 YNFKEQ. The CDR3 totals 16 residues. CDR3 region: CASSQDYAASTDTQYF. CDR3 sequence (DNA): TGTGCCAGCAGCCAAGATTATGCGGCGTCCACAGATACGCAGTATTTT.

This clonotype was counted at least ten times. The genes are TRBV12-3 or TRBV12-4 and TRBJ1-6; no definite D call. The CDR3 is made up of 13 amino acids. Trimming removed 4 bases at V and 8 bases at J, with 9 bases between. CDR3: CASSSDSYSPLHF. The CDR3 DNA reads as TGTGCCAGCAGTTCCGATTCCTATTCACCCCTCCACTTT.

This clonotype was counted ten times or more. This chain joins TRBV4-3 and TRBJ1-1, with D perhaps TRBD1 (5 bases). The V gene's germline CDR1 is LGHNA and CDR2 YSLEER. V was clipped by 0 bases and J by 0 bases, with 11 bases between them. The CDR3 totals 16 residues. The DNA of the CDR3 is TGCGCCAGCAGCCAAGATAGCGACAGTTTGAACACTGAAGCTTTCTTT. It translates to CASSQDSDSLNTEAFF.

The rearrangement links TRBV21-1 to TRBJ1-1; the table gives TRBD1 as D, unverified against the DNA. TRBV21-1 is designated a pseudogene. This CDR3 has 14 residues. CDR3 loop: CASSPPPGETEAFF. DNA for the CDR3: TGTGCCAGCAGCCCCCCTCCAGGGGAAACTGAAGCTTTCTTT.

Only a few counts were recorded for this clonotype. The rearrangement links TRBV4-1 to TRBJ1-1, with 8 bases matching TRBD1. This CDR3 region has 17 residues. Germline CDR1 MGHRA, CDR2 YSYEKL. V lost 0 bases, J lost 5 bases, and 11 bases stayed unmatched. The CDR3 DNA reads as TGCGCCAGCAGCCAAGATTTGGCCCAGGGGGCGAGGACTGAAGCTTTCTTT. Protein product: CASSQDLAQGARTEAFF.

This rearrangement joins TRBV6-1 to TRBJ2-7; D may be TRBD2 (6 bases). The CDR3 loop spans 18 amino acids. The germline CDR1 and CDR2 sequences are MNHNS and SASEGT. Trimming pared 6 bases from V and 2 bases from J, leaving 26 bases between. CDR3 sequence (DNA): TGTGCCAGCAGCTCTAGACTTGCCGGGACTGGCCTACCCTACGAGCAGTACTTC. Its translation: CASSSRLAGTGLPYEQYF.